One sample yielded the 8 T cell receptor beta chains listed below, sequenced in a study of CD8+ T cells in alopecia areata. Sample treatment: oral pan-JAK inhibitor, 5-10 mg twice daily. Investigators isolated RNA and reverse transcribed it into cDNA to act as the sequencing template. TCRdb's table, derived via immunoSEQ multiplex PCR, lists solely in-frame clones and lacks some. The sample has 110,000 to 150,000 clones, roughly 50% seen once. The sequencing used CD8+ T cells sorted from blood, collected at week 4, from a patient treated with tofacitinib. The receptors were gathered from a human donor with alopecia areata.

This clone was detected a few times. The chain uses TRBV13 and TRBJ1-1, with TRBD1 as a possible D gene (6 bases). Germline loops: CDR1 PRHDT, CDR2 FYEKMQ (reference sequence). The CDR3 extends over 13 amino acids. Trimming left V 7 bases short and J 5 bases short, with 14 bases between. The CDR3 DNA sequence: TGTGCCAGCATGCAGGGGATGGAGACTGAAGCTTTCTTT. Translating it yields CASMQGMETEAFF.

The genes are TRBV7-9 and TRBJ1-1, with a tentative D call TRBD1 (5 bases). This CDR3 spans 11 amino acids. V was trimmed by 5 bases and J by 5 bases, leaving 6 bases between them. Per the germline V gene, CDR1 is SEHNR and CDR2 is FQNEAQ (reference sequence). CDR3 residues: CASSRGTEAFF. The DNA of the CDR3 is TGTGCCAGCAGCCGGGGGACTGAAGCTTTCTTT. Full variable domain (missing parts from reference TRBV7-9 and TRBJ1-1): DTGVSQNPRHKITKRGQNVTFRCDPISEHNRLYWYRQTLGQGPEFLTYFQNEAQLEKSRLLSDRFSAERPKGSFSTLEIQRTEQGDSAMYLCASSRGTEAFFGQGTRLTVV.

V and J are TRBV6-5 and TRBJ1-4; the D gene is possibly TRBD1 (5 bases). The ends were cut back, 8 bases at V and 4 bases at J, with 14 bases in the middle. Per the germline V gene, CDR1 is MNHEY and CDR2 is SVGAGI. The CDR3 length is 14 residues. CDR3 sequence: CASSMRQGNEKLFF. DNA of the CDR3: TGTGCCAGCTCCATGCGTCAGGGTAATGAAAAACTGTTTTTT.

The chain joins TRBV27 to TRBJ1-5; D is unclear. Germline V gene data show CDR1 as MNHEY and CDR2 as SMNVEV (reference sequence). CDR3 length equals 13 residues. Trimming removed 3 bases from V and 4 bases from J, with 7 bases in between. The CDR3 loop reads CASSFQTNQPQHF. CDR3 DNA sequence: TGTGCCAGCAGTTTTCAGACTAATCAGCCCCAGCATTTT.

This clone was observed once. J is TRBJ1-1 and V is TRBV9; D uncertain. V was trimmed by 4 bases and J by 2 bases, leaving 12 bases between them. The length of the CDR3 is 14 residues. Germline lookup yields CDR1 SGDLS and CDR2 YYNGEE. This CDR3 reads CASSPDDANTEAFF. The CDR3 DNA reads as TGTGCCAGCAGCCCGGACGATGCTAACACTGAAGCTTTCTTT.

The CDR3 reads CASSQEAHHEQYF. The DNA for the CDR3 is TGTGCCAGCAGCCAGGAGGCTCACCACGAGCAGTACTTC. The genes are TRBV4-2 and TRBJ2-7, with a weak D call TRBD2 (5 bases). Germline V gene data show CDR1 as LGHNA and CDR2 as YNFKEQ. Trimming removed 3 bases at V and 5 bases at J, with 11 bases between. CDR3 length: 13 amino acids.

The chain links TRBV30 to TRBJ1-2, with D hard to call. The CDR3 extends over 14 amino acids. Germline V gene lookup returns CDR1 GTSNPN and CDR2 SVGIG (reference sequence). Trimming cost V 0 bases and J 1 base, with 9 bases left between them. The CDR3 loop is CAWSVPGINYGYTF. For the CDR3, the DNA is TGTGCCTGGAGTGTGCCGGGTATTAACTATGGCTACACCTTC. The full variable domain, its missing parts supplied by reference TRBV30 and TRBJ1-2, is SQTIHQWPATLVQPVGSPLSLECTVEGTSNPNLYWYRQAAGRGLQLLFYSVGIGQISSEVPQNLSASRPQDRQFILSSKKLLLSDSGFYLCAWSVPGINYGYTFGSGTRLTVV.

J is TRBJ2-7 and V is TRBV13; weak D call: TRBD2 (6 bases). Germline values: CDR1 PRHDT, CDR2 FYEKMQ (reference sequence). V was cut by 6 bases and J by 3 bases, with 15 bases left in between. The CDR3 runs 14 residues. CDR3 sequence: CASSLRGDFYEQYF. Written as DNA, the CDR3 is TGTGCCAGCAGTCTACGCGGGGACTTCTACGAGCAGTACTTC.